The source of this T cell receptor (beta chain) is a study of OX40 agonist ivuxolimab in advanced cancers. Findings of the study overall: Researchers report that CD8+ T cells had, on average, more expanded clones than CD4+.

V was clipped by 0 bases and J by 3 bases; unmatched bases: 5. The CDR3 length is 16 residues. Germline-derived CDR1 and CDR2 are SGHRS and YFSETQ. The method was immunoSEQ multiplex PCR; TCRdb's version includes in-frame clones alone and lacks a portion of them. The table records 50,000 to 55,000 clones, more than 80% of them present only once. As for this clone: Its target is not known.

The receptor comes from an adult with an advanced solid tumor such as melanoma, head and neck, liver or kidney cancer. The J gene is TRBJ2-1, the V gene TRBV5-1; 8 nucleotides match TRBD2. The source was CD4+ or CD8+ T cells sorted from blood, collected in a trial of the OX40 agonist ivuxolimab. CDR3 loop: CASSLEAAGGYNEQFF. The CDR3 region has the DNA TGCGCCAGCAGCTTGGAAGCTGCGGGAGGCTACAATGAGCAGTTCTTC.